Listed below are T cell receptor beta chains from one sample, sequenced in a study of T cell repertoires in cytomegalovirus infection. TCRdb used MiXCR to reprocess the reads, holding one entry per CDR3 protein. The table shows about 100,000 distinct CDR3 sequences, with about 22% occurring only once. The sequenced sample was CD8+ T cells from PBMCs. These TCRs come from a human donor in good health (CMV status not recorded). Some clones in this sample may be carry-over from other donors' samples. Both conserved end residues are part of each CDR3.

v_call cdr3_aa
TRBV6-1 CASSEAGGGSSYNEQFF
TRBV2 CAYIGTSGGGGQFF
TRBV15 CATTWARAAGETQYF
TRBV20-1 CSAWDSNTEAFF
TRBV6-2/TRBV6-3 CASSFEERVQYF
TRBV7-8 CASSHGQGAEGYTF
TRBV10-2 CASSPGGAQGRFF
TRBV28 CASSPRAGPWAEQYF
TRBV9 CASSAGTEAFF
TRBV7-8 CASSYRQGALNTEAFF
TRBV6-2/TRBV6-3 CASSIGTSGSSYEQYF
TRBV15 CATSRDLTDLAKNIQYF
TRBV19 CASGTLEAFF
TRBV11-2 CASSLLRTSRDEQFF
TRBV4-2 CASSQEAGGPETQYF
TRBV7-3 CASSSLGVTDTQYF
TRBV12-3/TRBV12-4 CASSSGDSAYEQYF
TRBV12-3/TRBV12-4 CASSLPGETQYF
TRBV11-2 CASSRTGAAQETQYF
TRBV28 CASQTGTDAYEQYF
TRBV7-9 CASSTVGNEQFF
TRBV7-9 CASMVLTGELFF
TRBV20-1 CSAPPGTGGEAFF
TRBV2 CASRAGQRDNTEAFF
TRBV5-6 CASSPGTSSYEQYF
TRBV6-4 CASSDSDGEMEQFF
TRBV28 CASSLRPGYSDTQYF
TRBV4-2 CASSQDLSEELFF
TRBV28 CASSHQVATTEAFF
TRBV4-3 CASSQAHRDSYGYTF
TRBV29-1 CSVEATSGRDVQYF
TRBV7-8 CASSPNPVGDNSPLHF
TRBV6-5 CASSYGGIGNTIYF
TRBV29-1 CSVGMHTEAFF
TRBV7-2 CASSLDGNNQPQHF
TRBV7-2 CASSTKGLAETDTQYF
TRBV7-2 CASSPGTVNTEAFF
TRBV27 CASSPGGGASYGYTF
TRBV7-9 CASSLEGPGNTEAFF
TRBV20-1 CSARARDAWSYEQYF
TRBV14 CASSQGTYEQYF
TRBV12-3/TRBV12-4 CASSLTGIVKLFF
TRBV7-9 CASSWDGDTGELFF
TRBV24-1 CATSELTGNGYTF
TRBV7-2 CASSLGSGWELFF
TRBV6-1 CASSDTMTGANTEAFF
TRBV20-1 CSARGQGAEQPQHF
TRBV7-2 CASSFGDEQFF
TRBV2 CASSENGQPSDTEAFF
TRBV29-1 CSVLESSGNTIYF
TRBV20-1 CSAQRASYEQYF